These 8 T cell receptor beta chains were sequenced from one sample in a study of spatial heterogeneity in lung cancer. Specified time point: sample taken at primary tumor resection. MiXCR, run by TCRdb on the 5' RACE reads, gives a single entry per CDR3 protein. Of more than 80,000 distinct CDR3 sequences in the sample, approximately 12% were seen once. The source was PBMCs, collected at surgery. The receptors originated from a male donor with early-stage non-small cell lung cancer.

This clonotype was picked up a small number of times. The CDR3 nucleotides read TGCAGTGCTAGGGTGCAGGGGGCCTTTGACACCGGGGAGCTGTTTTTT. This gives the protein CSARVQGAFDTGELFF. This chain links TRBV20-1 with TRBJ2-2; 8 nucleotides line up with TRBD1. The CDR3 runs to 16 residues. J gave up 3 bases and V 3 bases, and 9 bases lay outside the gene matches. Germline V gene sequence: CDR1 DFQATT, CDR2 SNEGSKA (reference sequence).

V usage is TRBV29-1 and J usage is TRBJ2-7; unclear D gene. Per germline, CDR1 SQVTM and CDR2 ANQGSEA. The CDR3 has 11 residues. Trimming stripped 6 bases from V and 2 bases from J, with 8 bases between. This CDR3 reads CSVQAPYEQYF. Written as DNA, the CDR3 is TGCAGCGTCCAGGCCCCCTACGAGCAGTACTTC.

There are a few counts of this clonotype. V and J are TRBV7-2 and TRBJ2-3; TRBD2 agrees at 9 bases. Losses at the gene ends were 5 bases for V and 2 bases for J; bases not matched to a gene: 5. CDR1 is SGHTA, CDR2 FQGNSA, per germline. This CDR3 has 15 amino acids. The CDR3 DNA reads TGTGCCAGCAGCCTAAGGACTAGCGTCACAGATACGCAGTATTTT. It yields the protein CASSLRTSVTDTQYF.

This chain uses TRBV12-3 or TRBV12-4 with TRBJ1-2; D gene uncertain. V shed 3 bases and J shed 8 bases, with 13 bases lying between them. The CDR3 is 13 amino acids. CDR3: CASSLLIRRGYTF. CDR3 bases: TGTGCCAGCAGTTTGCTTATCAGGCGCGGCTACACCTTC.

The rearrangement joins TRBV5-6 to TRBJ2-5; the D gene is possibly TRBD1 (6 bases). The CDR3 extends over 16 amino acids. Germline loops: CDR1 SGHDT, CDR2 YYEEEE. Trimming removed 3 bases from V and 2 bases from J, with 17 bases in between. This chain's CDR3 is CASSSRLWTEQETQYF. In nucleotides, the CDR3 is TGTGCCAGCAGCTCCCGATTATGGACAGAACAAGAGACCCAGTACTTC. Drawing the rest from reference TRBV5-6 and TRBJ2-5, the complete variable domain is DAGVTQSPTHLIKTRGQQVTLRCSPKSGHDTVSWYQQALGQGPQFIFQYYEEEERQRGNFPDRFSGHQFPNYSSELNVNALLLGDSALYLCASSSRLWTEQETQYFGPGTRLLVL.

The sample holds many counts of this clonotype. The J gene is TRBJ2-7, the V gene TRBV11-2, with a tentative D call TRBD2 (5 bases). The CDR3 contains 14 residues. Germline assignment: CDR1 SGHAT and CDR2 FQNNGV. V dropped 0 bases and J dropped 4 bases, with 10 bases sitting between them. Written as DNA, the CDR3 is TGTGCCAGCAGCTTAGATCCGGGAAGGTACGAGCAGTACTTC. It specifies CASSLDPGRYEQYF.

The chain carries TRBV7-8 and TRBJ2-2, with TRBD2 as a possible D gene (8 bases). The CDR3 covers 16 residues. The ends were cut back, 1 base at V and 4 bases at J, with 13 bases in the middle. The V gene's germline CDR1 is SGHVS and CDR2 FQNEAQ. The CDR3 DNA sequence: TGTGCCAGCAGCTTAGGACAGGGACTAGTCACCGGGGAGCTGTTTTTT. Amino acid sequence: CASSLGQGLVTGELFF.

This clonotype has just a few counts. The chain employs TRBV29-1 and TRBJ2-5; 7 nucleotides align to TRBD1. CDR1 is SQVTM and CDR2 is ANQGSEA in the germline V gene. The CDR3 length is 12 residues. V trimming: 8 bases; J trimming: 4 bases; junction bases outside the gene matches: 7. The DNA for the CDR3 is TGCAGCTCGCGACAGGGCAGAGAGACCCAGTACTTC. This sequence encodes CSSRQGRETQYF.